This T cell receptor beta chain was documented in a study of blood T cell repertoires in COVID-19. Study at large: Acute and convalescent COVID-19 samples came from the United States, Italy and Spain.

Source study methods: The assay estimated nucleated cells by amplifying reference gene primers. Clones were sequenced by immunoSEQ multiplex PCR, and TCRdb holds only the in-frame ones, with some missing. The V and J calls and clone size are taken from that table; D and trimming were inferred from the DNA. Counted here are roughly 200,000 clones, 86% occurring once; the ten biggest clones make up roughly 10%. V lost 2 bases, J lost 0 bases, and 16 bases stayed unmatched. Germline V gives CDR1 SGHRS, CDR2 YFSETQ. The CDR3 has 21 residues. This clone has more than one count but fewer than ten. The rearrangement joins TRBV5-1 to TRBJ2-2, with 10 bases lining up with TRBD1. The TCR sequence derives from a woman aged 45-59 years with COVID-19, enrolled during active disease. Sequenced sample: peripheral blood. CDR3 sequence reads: CASSFPRGGTGDFANTGELFF. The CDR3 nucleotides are TGCGCCAGCAGCTTCCCCAGGGGAGGGACAGGGGATTTCGCGAACACCGGGGAGCTGTTTTTT.